The subject of this entry is one T cell receptor beta chain. The CDR3 end is not reached by the read, which stops 3 residues before it; the germline J gene fills it in. These data are taken from a study of T cells in women clearing cervical HPV infection. CDR1 and CDR2 from the germline V gene are SGHAT and FQNNGV. The length of the CDR3 is 14 residues. Deletions cut 6 bases from V and 4 bases from J, with 15 bases between. Only in-frame clones appear in the TCRdb table, and some are missing; sequencing was by immunoSEQ multiplex PCR. The sample's table shows 23,000 or so clones. The chain joins TRBV11-2 to TRBJ1-2; maybe TRBD1 (5 bases). The TCR sequence derives from a woman aged 18-70 years with a cervical HPV16 infection that either progressed to CIN3+ or cleared (not recorded which). The sequencing sample was made of blood buffy coat. CDR3 DNA, as far as it was read: TGTGCCAGCAGTCTAGGGGTTTCGAGCTATGGC. This translates into CASSLGVSSYG. The entire CDR3 protein is CASSLGVSSYGYTF.